This paragraph reports one TCR beta chain. Antigen specificity is unknown. These data come from a study of CD8+ T cells in alopecia areata. Study overall: It was oral tofacitinib, at 5 to 10 mg twice daily, that treated patients received.

TCR sequencing used cDNA made by reverse transcription of extracted RNA. Profiled with immunoSEQ multiplex PCR; TCRdb holds only in-frame clones, not every one. The sample consists of about 200,000 clones, 35% to 40% of them appearing once. The CDR3 contains 14 residues. Unmatched junction bases numbered 7, after V lost 7 bases and J lost 5 bases. Per germline, CDR1 SQVTM and CDR2 ANQGSEA. Findings and caveats of the study: Scalp lesions, especially in alopecia totalis/universalis, had higher clonality than normal scalp.

As for treatment: oral pan-JAK inhibitor, 5-10 mg twice daily. Peripheral blood samples and lesional scalp punch biopsies were obtained from alopecia areata patients. This receptor was taken from a human donor with alopecia areata. The sequences come from CD4+ T cells sorted from blood, collected at week 34, from a patient treated with tofacitinib. V usage is TRBV29-1 and J usage is TRBJ2-2, with 10 bases that match TRBD1. For the CDR3, the DNA is TGCAGCGCCAGGACAGGGGGATGGACCGGGGAGCTGTTTTTT. Its translation is CSARTGGWTGELFF.